The 17 T cell receptor beta chains presented below share a single source sample, sequenced in a study of blood T cells in healthy people across ages. For the second PCR, which ran for about 6 to 11 cycles, a sample-barcoded 5' primer and a J-beta primer mix were used. MiXCR was run by TCRdb on the 5' RACE reads, yielding one entry per CDR3 protein. The table lists some 320,000 distinct CDR3 sequences, 25% to 30% of them singletons, with roughly 30% in the top ten. Sequenced material: blood. These receptors all stem from a woman in her 70s in good health.

This clonotype was seen ten or more times. The chain joins TRBV5-1 to TRBJ2-5; 7 nucleotides line up with TRBD1. Trimming cost V 4 bases and J 0 bases; bases outside gene matches: 12. Germline-derived CDR1 and CDR2 are SGHRS and YFSETQ. The CDR3 is 17 amino acids. CDR3: CASSAGTGQMYQETQYF. CDR3 coding DNA: TGCGCCAGCAGCGCAGGAACGGGACAGATGTACCAAGAGACCCAGTACTTC.

The chain is built from TRBV2 and TRBJ2-1; TRBD2 agrees at 10 bases. V dropped 6 bases and J dropped 6; count of bases not matched to a gene: 11. Germline V lookup: CDR1 SNHLY, CDR2 FYNNEI. The CDR3 extends over 16 amino acids. The CDR3 here is CASRGLAAPRSNEQFF. CDR3 bases: TGTGCCAGCAGAGGACTAGCGGCTCCCCGGAGCAATGAGCAGTTCTTC.

The chain links TRBV7-8 to TRBJ1-4; TRBD1 might be the D (6 bases). The germline V gene encodes CDR1 SGHVS and CDR2 FQNEAQ. V was clipped by 10 bases and J by 6 bases, with 15 bases between them. The CDR3 sequence is 13 residues long. In nucleotides, the CDR3 is TGTGCCACCCAGGGGTCGCCTGATGAAAAACTGTTTTTT. It encodes CATQGSPDEKLFF.

This clonotype was counted between two and nine times. This chain uses TRBV11-2 with TRBJ2-4, with D possibly being TRBD2 (5 bases). Germline V CDR1 and CDR2: SGHAT, FQNNGV. Trimming left V 3 bases short and J 9 bases short, with 12 bases between. CDR3 size: 13 residues. The CDR3 loop reads CASSFGPGGIQYF. The CDR3 region has the DNA TGTGCCAGCAGCTTCGGCCCCGGAGGCATTCAGTACTTC.

V usage is TRBV6-2 or TRBV6-3 and J usage is TRBJ2-1; weak D call: TRBD1 (6 bases). The CDR3 covers 16 residues. Germline CDR1 and CDR2: MNHEY and SVGEGT. With 2 bases removed from V and 5 bases from J, the gap between germline ends came to 16 bases. The chain's CDR3 is CASSYGPGDINNEQFF. CDR3 in DNA: TGTGCCAGCAGTTACGGGCCAGGGGACATTAACAATGAGCAGTTCTTC.

This clonotype was detected only a few times. The chain recombines TRBV9 with TRBJ2-2; D might be TRBD2 (6 bases). CDR3 length: 15 residues. Trimming cost V 4 bases and J 6 bases, with 16 bases left between them. Germline V gives CDR1 SGDLS, CDR2 YYNGEE. The CDR3 loop reads CASSLAGGGAGELFF. The CDR3 coding sequence is TGTGCCAGCAGCCTTGCCGGAGGAGGGGCCGGGGAGCTGTTTTTT.

The chain has TRBV28 and TRBJ2-5; no clear D. The DNA end lines up better with TRBJ2-7; the J call may be wrong. CDR3 length: 12 amino acids. In germline, CDR1 is MDHEN, CDR2 SYDVKM. CDR3 amino acids: CASSRQSYEQYF. Here the CDR3 DNA reads TGTGCCAGCAGTCGGCAGTCCTACGAGCAGTACTTC.

Only a few counts were recorded for this clonotype. The J gene is TRBJ2-5, the V gene TRBV4-2; 10 positions match TRBD2. This CDR3 contains 18 residues. V gave up 0 bases and J gave up 1 base; unmatched junction bases: 8. Germline assignment: CDR1 LGHNA and CDR2 YNFKEQ. For the CDR3, the DNA is TGTGCCAGCAGCCAAGACATAAAGGCTAGCGGGGGCCAAGAGACCCAGTACTTC. Protein sequence: CASSQDIKASGGQETQYF.

J is TRBJ1-1 and V is TRBV6-5; D perhaps matches TRBD1 (5 bases). This CDR3 region has 15 residues. V shed 2 bases and J shed 1 base, with 11 bases lying between them. The germline V gene encodes CDR1 MNHEY and CDR2 SVGAGI. DNA of the CDR3: TGTGCCAGCAGTTACGGTCGACAGAAGAACACTGAAGCTTTCTTT. The encoded protein is CASSYGRQKNTEAFF.

This clonotype was detected a few times. The V gene is TRBV28, the J gene TRBJ2-5; tentative D call: TRBD1 (7 bases). Germline-derived CDR1 and CDR2 are MDHEN and SYDVKM. CDR3 size: 13 residues. The V gene lost 11 bases and the J gene lost 3 bases, with 16 bases spanning the gap. As DNA, the CDR3 is TGTGCCTCTCGCGGGACAGTAGAAGAGACCCAGTACTTC. Its protein product is CASRGTVEETQYF.

Concerning this clonotype itself: One end of the junction fails to match germline, which may point to a read error. The chain couples TRBV15 to TRBJ2-2; 11 bases fit TRBD2. Per germline, CDR1 LNHNV and CDR2 YYDKDF (reference sequence). The CDR3 has 16 amino acids. CDR3 region: CATSRSSGRDTGGLFF. CDR3 nucleotides: TGTGCCACCAGCAGAAGTAGCGGGAGGGACACCGGGGGGCTGTTTTTT.

This clonotype was recorded a few times. The gene calls are TRBV20-1 and TRBJ1-5, with D possibly being TRBD1 (6 bases). In germline, CDR1 is DFQATT, CDR2 SNEGSKA (reference sequence). Trimming pared 5 bases from V and 3 bases from J, leaving 14 bases between. The CDR3 is 14 residues long. The CDR3 DNA sequence: TGCAGTGCTCTGGAGGGGGGTACCAATCAGCCCCAGCATTTT. It is translated as CSALEGGTNQPQHF.

The genes are TRBV28 and TRBJ1-1, with D unclear. Germline V gene sequence: CDR1 MDHEN, CDR2 SYDVKM. Trimming removed 2 bases from V and 2 bases from J, with 18 bases in between. The CDR3 is 17 residues long. Written as DNA, the CDR3 is TGTGCCAGCAGTTTACTTTACAGTGAGTCCCTCAACACTGAAGCTTTCTTT. This encodes CASSLLYSESLNTEAFF.

This clonotype was recorded a few times. The V and J genes are TRBV28 and TRBJ2-2, with 9 positions matching TRBD1. Germline V gene lookup returns CDR1 MDHEN and CDR2 SYDVKM. This CDR3 spans 16 amino acids. V shed 3 bases and J 9 bases; nucleotides not matched to a gene: 11. The CDR3 sequence is CASSFSGTGRYRELFF. Written as DNA, the CDR3 is TGTGCCAGCAGTTTCTCCGGGACAGGGCGGTATCGGGAGCTGTTTTTT.

The chain employs TRBV28 and TRBJ2-5, with TRBD1 matching over 11 bases. Germline loops: CDR1 MDHEN, CDR2 SYDVKM. With V trimmed by 6 bases and J by 5 bases, 11 bases remained unmatched. This CDR3 is 16 amino acids long. CDR3 sequence reads: CASSSVRGQGGETQYF. CDR3 sequence (DNA): TGTGCCAGCAGCTCGGTGAGGGGACAGGGGGGTGAGACCCAGTACTTC.

V is TRBV4-1 and J is TRBJ2-1; 10 bases agree with TRBD2. CDR3 length: 17 amino acids. The junction had 5 bases not matched to a gene; V was cut back by 1 base and J by 2 bases. Germline CDR1 is MGHRA and CDR2 is YSYEKL. The CDR3 here is CASSQVGTSVTYNEQFF. In DNA, the CDR3 is TGCGCCAGCAGCCAAGTCGGGACTAGCGTAACCTACAATGAGCAGTTCTTC.

V usage is TRBV29-1 and J usage is TRBJ2-3; 9 nucleotides agree with TRBD2. There are 15 residues in the CDR3. V dropped 4 bases and J dropped 3; count of bases not matched to a gene: 8. From germline, CDR1 is SQVTM and CDR2 ANQGSEA. The CDR3 DNA follows: TGCAGCGTTGTGAAAGCGGGAGGATCTACAGATACGCAGTATTTT. Protein product: CSVVKAGGSTDTQYF.